The T cell receptor (beta chain) described here comes from a study of T-cell memory formation after mild COVID-19. The germline gives CDR1 KGHSH, CDR2 LQKENI. This CDR3 comprises 11 residues. V shed 4 bases and J shed 9 bases, with 6 bases lying between them. This clonotype was observed a handful of times. Antigen: not known. One entry per CDR3 protein results from TCRdb running MiXCR on the 5' RACE reads. The table includes around 500,000 distinct CDR3 sequences, roughly 18% detected once. Study-level findings and limits: Pre-infection memory harbored some responding clones, suggesting cross-reactive memory joined.

The material sequenced was PBMCs or a T cell subset sorted from them (not recorded which). The chain links TRBV18 to TRBJ2-2; D gene ambiguous. The origin of this receptor is an adult woman who had mild COVID-19 (a few samples of this study predate the infection). Cell type and time point are not known. The CDR3 is CASSLNRELFF. CDR3 DNA: TGTGCCAGCTCACTCAACCGGGAGCTGTTTTTT.